A single sample gave rise to the 4 T cell receptor beta chains below, sequenced in a study of cytomegalovirus exposure and HLA in healthy donors. The PCR used 60 Vbeta and 13 Jbeta primers. The table came from immunoSEQ multiplex PCR; TCRdb's copy has only in-frame clones and leaves some out. The sample holds about 140,000 clones; roughly 83% are singletons and the top ten take more than 4%. Sample: PBMCs. The receptors here all came from a man aged 35 to 55 in good health and CMV-seropositive.

This clone was counted between two and nine times. The rearrangement uses TRBV19 and TRBJ1-6; D perhaps matches TRBD1 (6 bases). Germline CDR1 is LNHDA and CDR2 is SQIVND (reference sequence). The CDR3 consists of 12 residues. Trimming took off 7 bases at V and 8 bases at J, with 9 bases between the two ends. The CDR3, as DNA: TGTGCCAGTAAACAGGGAGATTCACCCCTCCACTTT. Translated: CASKQGDSPLHF.

This chain uses TRBV7-3 with TRBJ2-2; D is uncertain. V lost 1 base and J 1 base, leaving 4 bases between the germline ends. CDR3 length: 14 residues. The germline V gene has CDR1 SGHTA and CDR2 FQGTGA. The CDR3 loop is CASSLNMNTGELFF. The CDR3 nucleotides read TGTGCCAGCAGCTTAAACATGAACACCGGGGAGCTGTTTTTT.

J is TRBJ2-7 and V is TRBV5-6; D might be TRBD2 (6 bases). Germline V gives CDR1 SGHDT, CDR2 YYEEEE. The CDR3 sequence is 15 residues long. The V end lost 0 bases, the J end lost 5 bases, and 15 bases lay between the germline ends. CDR3 region: CASSLVGSGVNEQYF. In nucleotides, the CDR3 is TGTGCCAGCAGCTTGGTAGGATCGGGGGTAAACGAGCAGTACTTC.

V usage is TRBV18 and J usage is TRBJ1-3, with a tentative D call TRBD1 (6 bases). The CDR3 consists of 14 residues. The V gene's germline CDR1 is KGHSH and CDR2 LQKENI. V gave up 6 bases and J gave up 5 bases, with 14 bases separating them. CDR3 nucleotide sequence: TGTGCCAGCTCCACAGGGACGTTTAGAAACACCATATATTTT. This gives the protein CASSTGTFRNTIYF.